These 6 T cell receptor beta chains came from one sample sequenced in a study of blood T cell repertoires in COVID-19. The method was immunoSEQ multiplex PCR; TCRdb's version includes in-frame clones alone and lacks a portion of them. The sample yields around 190,000 clones, approximately 90% seen once. The specimen sequenced was peripheral blood. All receptors come from a human donor in a cohort sampled during active COVID-19.

This clone has a single count. The chain couples TRBV30 to TRBJ1-6, with D unresolved. CDR3 length: 15 residues. Germline V lookup: CDR1 GTSNPN, CDR2 SVGIG (reference sequence). Between the trimmed V and J ends, which lost 0 bases and 7 bases, there was a span of 13 bases. The CDR3 loop reads CAWSVTRITNSPLHF. CDR3 in DNA: TGTGCCTGGAGTGTAACGCGAATTACCAATTCACCCCTCCACTTT.

The rearrangement joins TRBV3-1 (or the pseudogene TRBV3-2) to TRBJ2-1; a possible D gene is TRBD2 (7 bases). Trimming left V 4 bases short and J 2 bases short, with 9 bases between. The CDR3 has 14 residues. Germline values: CDR1 LGHDT, CDR2 YNNKEL (reference sequence). CDR3 amino acids: CASSLGGPYNEQFF. The CDR3 nucleotides are TGTGCCAGCAGCCTGGGGGGGCCCTACAATGAGCAGTTCTTC.

V gene TRBV18 combines with J gene TRBJ1-2; perhaps TRBD1 as D (5 bases). Germline CDR1 is KGHSH and CDR2 is LQKENI. Between the trimmed V and J ends, which lost 2 bases and 3 bases, there was a span of 13 bases. The CDR3 consists of 15 residues. CDR3 amino acids: CASSPSDTPHYGYTF. In nucleotides, the CDR3 is TGTGCCAGCTCACCATCGGACACCCCACACTATGGCTACACCTTC.

V gene TRBV6-2 or TRBV6-3 combines with J gene TRBJ2-7; 9 bases are a match to TRBD1. CDR1 and CDR2 (germline): MNHEY, SVGEGT. The trim removed 2 bases at V and 0 bases at J, leaving 11 bases unmatched. The CDR3 runs to 18 residues. For the CDR3, the DNA is TGTGCCAGCAGTTACCGCGGGGGACAGGGCAGGAACTCCTACGAGCAGTACTTC. It specifies CASSYRGGQGRNSYEQYF.

The sample holds a few counts of this clone. CDR3 loop: CASSLVLAGDHEQYF. The CDR3 DNA reads as TGCGCCAGCAGCTTGGTTTTAGCGGGAGATCACGAGCAGTACTTC. This rearrangement joins TRBV5-1 to TRBJ2-7, with 9 bases aligning to TRBD2. This CDR3 spans 15 amino acids. The V gene's germline CDR1 is SGHRS and CDR2 YFSETQ. Trimming removed 0 bases from V and 5 bases from J; junction bases left unmatched: 6.

A remark on this clone: Other DNA sequences in this specimen translate into the identical CDR3. The genes are TRBV12-3 or TRBV12-4 and TRBJ1-2; 8 bases agree with TRBD1. The CDR3 runs 12 residues. V dropped 5 bases and J dropped 8; count of bases not matched to a gene: 4. The CDR3 here is CASSPDRGGYTF. Here the CDR3 DNA reads TGTGCCAGCAGTCCCGACAGGGGAGGCTACACCTTC.